This T cell receptor beta chain was sequenced during a study of cytomegalovirus exposure and HLA in healthy donors. Study-level information: Genotyping showed about 80% of 350 to 400 donors falling in the Caucasian-associated ancestry cluster.

There are 13 residues in the CDR3. V dropped 2 bases and J dropped 4 bases, with 8 bases sitting between them. CDR1 is MNHEY and CDR2 is SMNVEV in the germline V gene (reference sequence). Study-wide findings and caveats: V segments that were indistinguishable, TRBV6-2 and TRBV6-3 among them, were omitted from analysis. Most TCR beta V segments were productive about 90% or about 30% of the time in an earlier analysis.

When sampled, the donors appeared nominally healthy, though they likely had unrecorded immune exposures. The PCR was carried out with 60 Vbeta primers and 13 Jbeta primers. Produced via immunoSEQ multiplex PCR; TCRdb's table is partial and in-frame only. Here the sample spans 180,000 or so clones, roughly 85% being singletons. As regards this clone: Its matching antigen is unknown.

The chain joins TRBV27 to TRBJ1-1; D is perhaps TRBD1 (5 bases). Source material: PBMCs. The sequence derives from a man younger than 30 in good health and CMV-seropositive. The CDR3: CASSLAGSTEAFF. CDR3 nucleotide sequence: TGTGCCAGCAGTTTAGCAGGGTCCACTGAAGCTTTCTTT.